This T cell receptor (beta chain) came from a study of T cells in Graves' hyperthyroidism and ophthalmopathy. Overall study results and limits: Blood held most thyroid clonotypes expanded above 0.001 frequency. It was a median about 6 months before onset that the model predicted ophthalmopathy.

It was RNA transcripts that yielded the amplified TCR beta CDR3 regions. First-round RT-PCR targeting the TCR CDR3 was performed with the HTBI primer set. TCRdb re-analysed the multiplex PCR reads in MiXCR, keeping a single row per CDR3 protein. The sample consists of 450,000 to 650,000 distinct CDR3 sequences, approximately 15% of them appearing once. This CDR3 contains 16 residues. The germline V and J ends were trimmed by 0 bases and 2 bases, with 15 bases remaining between them. The germline V gene encodes CDR1 DFQATT and CDR2 SNEGSKA (reference sequence). There are many counts of this clonotype. Its antigen is not identified.

This clonotype originated in a young woman with Graves' ophthalmopathy. The chain couples TRBV20-1 to TRBJ2-3; D not resolved. Input material: blood. CDR3 residues: CSARDQSTRVTDTQYF. CDR3 nucleotide sequence: TGCAGTGCTAGAGATCAGTCGACACGAGTCACAGATACGCAGTATTTT.